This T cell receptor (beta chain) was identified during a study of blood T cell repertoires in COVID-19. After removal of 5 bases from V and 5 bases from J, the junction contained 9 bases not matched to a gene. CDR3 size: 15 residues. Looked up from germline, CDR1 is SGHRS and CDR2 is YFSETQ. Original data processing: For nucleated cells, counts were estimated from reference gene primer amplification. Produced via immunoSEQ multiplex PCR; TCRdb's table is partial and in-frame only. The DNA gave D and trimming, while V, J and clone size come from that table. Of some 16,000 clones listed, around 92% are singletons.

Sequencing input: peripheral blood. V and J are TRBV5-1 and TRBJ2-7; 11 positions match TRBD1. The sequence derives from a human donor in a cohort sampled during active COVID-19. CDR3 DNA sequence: TGCGCCAGCAGACACCCCGGGACAGGGGGGGACGAGCAGTACTTC. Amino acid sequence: CASRHPGTGGDEQYF.